This T cell receptor (beta chain) is from a study of vaccination and CD4 T cells after COVID-19. Study summary: Nasal swab PCR had shown SARS-CoV-2 positivity in the convalescent patients (about 10 mild cases, one severe case).

The V and J ends lost 0 bases and 1 base respectively, with 7 bases between them. Germline CDR1 and CDR2: MNHEY and SVGAGI. CDR3 length equals 14 residues. Whole-study findings and limits: For SARS-CoV-2-reactive clonotypes, the median went from approximately 21 to 38, a nonsignificant increase.

In the case of this clonotype: Its antigen remains unknown.

Treatment specified: roughly nine-day PBMC culture with coronavirus spike peptide pools or control peptides (ViraFEST assay). Once obtained from cultured CD4+ T cells, the DNA was sequenced using the Oncomine TCR Beta short-read assay. TCRdb re-derived calls from the PCR reads in MiXCR, one entry per CDR3 protein. The data show some 16,000 distinct CDR3 sequences, 53% seen once. V and J are TRBV6-5 and TRBJ2-7; the D is unclear. This TCR was recovered from a human donor who had recovered from COVID-19. Input material: CD4+ T cells from blood, cultured in vitro. CDR3 region: CASSYSGLSYEQYF. Written as DNA, the CDR3 is TGTGCCAGCAGTTACTCGGGGTTATCCTACGAGCAGTACTTC.